This TCR beta chain was documented in a study of T cell repertoires in cytomegalovirus infection. Study-wide context: TCR beta signatures that were public indicated CMV infection and matching HLA type.

J lost 7 bases, V lost 0 bases, and 7 bases had no gene match. Germline lookup yields CDR1 DFQATT and CDR2 SNEGSKA (reference sequence). This CDR3 region has 15 residues. This clonotype was found a few times. TCRdb re-derived calls from the reads in MiXCR, one entry per CDR3 protein. The table includes about 260,000 distinct CDR3 sequences, roughly 10% detected once. The chain combines TRBV20-1 with TRBJ1-4, with TRBD1 identical over 8 bases. The clonotype originates from a human donor in good health (CMV status not recorded). Some clones in this sample may be carry-over from other donors' samples. What was sequenced was PBMCs. The CDR3 protein is CSARDRNRGGEKLFF. CDR3 coding DNA: TGCAGTGCTAGAGATCGGAACAGGGGGGGTGAAAAACTGTTTTTT.